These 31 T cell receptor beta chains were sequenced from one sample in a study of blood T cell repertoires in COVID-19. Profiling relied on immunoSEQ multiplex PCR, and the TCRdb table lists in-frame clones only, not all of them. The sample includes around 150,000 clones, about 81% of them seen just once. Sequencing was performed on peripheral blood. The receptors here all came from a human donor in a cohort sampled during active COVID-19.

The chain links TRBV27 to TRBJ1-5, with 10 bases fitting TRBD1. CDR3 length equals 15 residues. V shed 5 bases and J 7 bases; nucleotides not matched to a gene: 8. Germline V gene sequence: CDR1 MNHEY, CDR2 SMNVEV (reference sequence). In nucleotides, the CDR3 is TGTGCCAGCAGTCCCGACAGGGGGCTTAGGCAGCCCCAGCATTTT. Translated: CASSPDRGLRQPQHF.

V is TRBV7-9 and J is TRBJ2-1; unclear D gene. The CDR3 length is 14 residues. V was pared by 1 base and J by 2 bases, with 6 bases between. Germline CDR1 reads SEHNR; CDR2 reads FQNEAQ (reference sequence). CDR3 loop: CASSLGETYNEQFF. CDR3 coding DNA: TGTGCCAGCAGCTTAGGCGAGACCTACAATGAGCAGTTCTTC.

The CDR3 sequence: CASSFYGSKDTQYF. CDR3 sequence (DNA): TGTGCCAGCAGCTTTTATGGTTCTAAAGATACGCAGTATTTT. The V gene is TRBV5-5, the J gene TRBJ2-3; D is undetermined. Trimming removed 2 bases from V and 5 bases from J, with 12 bases in between. The CDR3 is made up of 14 amino acids. The germline V gene encodes CDR1 SGHKS and CDR2 YYEKEE (reference sequence).

The CDR3 region has the DNA TGTGCCAGTAGTTGGGTGGGTCCTAGCGGGAACGGTGAGCAGTTCTTC. This sequence encodes CASSWVGPSGNGEQFF. The chain joins TRBV19 to TRBJ2-1, with TRBD2 matching 9 bases. The CDR3 consists of 16 residues. In germline, CDR1 is LNHDA, CDR2 SQIVND (reference sequence). Trimming took 5 bases from V and 9 from J; bases not matched to a gene: 14.

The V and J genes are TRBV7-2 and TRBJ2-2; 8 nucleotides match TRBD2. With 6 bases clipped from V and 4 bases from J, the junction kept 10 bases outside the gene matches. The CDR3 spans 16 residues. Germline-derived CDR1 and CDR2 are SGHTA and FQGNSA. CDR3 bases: TGTGCCAGCAGTAATAGCGGGACTTACGCCACCGGGGAGCTGTTTTTT. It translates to CASSNSGTYATGELFF.

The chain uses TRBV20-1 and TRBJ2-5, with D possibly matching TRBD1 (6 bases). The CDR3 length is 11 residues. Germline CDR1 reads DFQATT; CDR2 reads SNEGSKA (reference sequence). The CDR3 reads CSKQGEETQYF. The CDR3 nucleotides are TGCAGCAAACAGGGAGAAGAGACCCAGTACTTC.

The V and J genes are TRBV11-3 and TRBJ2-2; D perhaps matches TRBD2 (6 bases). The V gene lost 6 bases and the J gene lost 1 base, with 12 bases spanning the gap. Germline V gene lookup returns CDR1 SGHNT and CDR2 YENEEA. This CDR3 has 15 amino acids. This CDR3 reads CASSSGTLNTGELFF. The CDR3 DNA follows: TGTGCCAGCAGTAGCGGTACATTGAACACCGGGGAGCTGTTTTTT.

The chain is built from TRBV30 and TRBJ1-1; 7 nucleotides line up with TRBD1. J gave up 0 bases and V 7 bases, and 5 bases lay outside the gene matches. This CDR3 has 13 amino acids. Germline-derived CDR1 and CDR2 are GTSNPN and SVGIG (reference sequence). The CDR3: CAYSTGLNTEAFF. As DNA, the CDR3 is TGTGCCTATTCGACAGGGCTGAACACTGAAGCTTTCTTT.

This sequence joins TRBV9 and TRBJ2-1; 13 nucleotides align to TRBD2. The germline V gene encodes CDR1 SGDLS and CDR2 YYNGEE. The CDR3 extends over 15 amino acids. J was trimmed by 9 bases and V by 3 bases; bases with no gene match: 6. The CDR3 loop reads CASSGTSGSAGEQFF. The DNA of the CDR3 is TGTGCCAGCAGCGGGACTAGCGGGAGTGCTGGTGAGCAGTTCTTC. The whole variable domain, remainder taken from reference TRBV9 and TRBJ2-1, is DSGVTQTPKHLITATGQRVTLRCSPRSGDLSVYWYQQSLDQGLQFLIQYYNGEERAKGNILERFSAQQFPDLHSELNLSSLELGDSALYFCASSGTSGSAGEQFFGPGTRLTVL.

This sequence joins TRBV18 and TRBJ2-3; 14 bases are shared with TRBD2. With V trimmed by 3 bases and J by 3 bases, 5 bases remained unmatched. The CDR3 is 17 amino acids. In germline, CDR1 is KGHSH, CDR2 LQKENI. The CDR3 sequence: CASSPPWTSGGTDTQYF. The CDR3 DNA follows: TGTGCCAGCTCACCCCCATGGACTAGCGGGGGGACAGATACGCAGTATTTT.

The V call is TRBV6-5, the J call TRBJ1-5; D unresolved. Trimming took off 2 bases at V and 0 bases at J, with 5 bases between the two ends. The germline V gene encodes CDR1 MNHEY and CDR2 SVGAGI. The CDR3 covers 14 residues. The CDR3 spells CASSYRGSNQPQHF. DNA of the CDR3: TGTGCCAGCAGTTACCGGGGTAGCAATCAGCCCCAGCATTTT.

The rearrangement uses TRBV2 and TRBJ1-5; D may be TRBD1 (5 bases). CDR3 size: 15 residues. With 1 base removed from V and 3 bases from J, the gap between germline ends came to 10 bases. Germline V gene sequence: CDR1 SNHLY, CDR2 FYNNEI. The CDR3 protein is CASSEGQTNNQPQHF. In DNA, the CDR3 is TGTGCCAGCAGTGAAGGACAGACGAACAATCAGCCCCAGCATTTT.

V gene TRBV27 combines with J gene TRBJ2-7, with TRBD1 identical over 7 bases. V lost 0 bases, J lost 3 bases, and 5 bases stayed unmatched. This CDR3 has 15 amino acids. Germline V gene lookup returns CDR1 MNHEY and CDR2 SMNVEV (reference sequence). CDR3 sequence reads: CASSLSGGEYYEQYF. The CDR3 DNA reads TGTGCCAGCAGTTTATCAGGGGGCGAATACTACGAGCAGTACTTC.

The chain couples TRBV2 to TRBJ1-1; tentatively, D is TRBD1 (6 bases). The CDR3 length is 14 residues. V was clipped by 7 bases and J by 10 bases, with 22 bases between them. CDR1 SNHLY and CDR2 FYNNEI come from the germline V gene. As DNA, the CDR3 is TGTGCCAGCACCGAAATCAGGGGTCCGGCCCCAGCTTTCTTT. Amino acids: CASTEIRGPAPAFF.

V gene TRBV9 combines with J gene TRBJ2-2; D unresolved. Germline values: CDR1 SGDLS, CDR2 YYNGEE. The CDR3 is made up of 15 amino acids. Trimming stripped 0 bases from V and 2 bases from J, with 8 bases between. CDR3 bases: TGTGCCAGCAGCGTAGGTTCGGTAAACACCGGGGAGCTGTTTTTT. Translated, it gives CASSVGSVNTGELFF.

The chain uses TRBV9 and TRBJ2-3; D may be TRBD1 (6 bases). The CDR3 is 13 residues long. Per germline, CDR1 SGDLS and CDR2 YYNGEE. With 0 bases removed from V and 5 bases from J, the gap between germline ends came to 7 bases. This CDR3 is CASSVAGQDTQYF. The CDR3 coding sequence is TGTGCCAGCAGCGTAGCGGGACAAGATACGCAGTATTTT.

Written as DNA, the CDR3 is TGTGCCAGCAGCGTACTCCAGGCTAATTCACCCCTCCACTTT. Translating it yields CASSVLQANSPLHF. This rearrangement joins TRBV9 to TRBJ1-6; unclear D gene. With 1 base removed from V and 6 bases from J, the gap between germline ends came to 8 bases. The CDR3 loop spans 14 amino acids. Per germline, CDR1 SGDLS and CDR2 YYNGEE.

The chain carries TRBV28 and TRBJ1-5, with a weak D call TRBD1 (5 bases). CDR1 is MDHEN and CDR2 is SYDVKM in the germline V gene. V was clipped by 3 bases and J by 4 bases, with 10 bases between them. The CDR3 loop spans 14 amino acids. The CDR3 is CASSLEGWNQPQHF. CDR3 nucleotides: TGTGCCAGCAGTTTGGAGGGGTGGAATCAGCCCCAGCATTTT.

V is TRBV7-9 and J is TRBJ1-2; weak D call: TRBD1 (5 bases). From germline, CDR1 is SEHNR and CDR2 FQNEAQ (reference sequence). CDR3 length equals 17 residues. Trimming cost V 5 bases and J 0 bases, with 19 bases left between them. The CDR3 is CASSHSGGVLANYGYTF. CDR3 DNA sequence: TGTGCCAGCAGCCATAGCGGGGGAGTCCTAGCTAACTATGGCTACACCTTC.

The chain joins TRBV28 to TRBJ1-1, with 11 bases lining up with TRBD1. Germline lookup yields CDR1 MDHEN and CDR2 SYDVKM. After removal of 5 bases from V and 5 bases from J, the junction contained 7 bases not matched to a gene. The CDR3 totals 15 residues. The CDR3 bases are TGTGCCAGCAGTCCTTGGACAGGGGGCTTGACTGAAGCTTTCTTT. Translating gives CASSPWTGGLTEAFF. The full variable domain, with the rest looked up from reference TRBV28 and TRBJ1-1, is DVKVTQSSRYLVKRTGEKVFLECVQDMDHENMFWYRQDPGLGLRLIYFSYDVKMKEKGDIPEGYSVSREKKERFSLILESASTNQTSMYLCASSPWTGGLTEAFFGQGTRLTVV.

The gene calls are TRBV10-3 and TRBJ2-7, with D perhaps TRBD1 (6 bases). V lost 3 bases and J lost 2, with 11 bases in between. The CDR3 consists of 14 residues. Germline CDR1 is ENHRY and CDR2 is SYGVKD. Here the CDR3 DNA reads TGTGCCATCAGTGACAGGGGAACGACCTACGAGCAGTACTTC. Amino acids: CAISDRGTTYEQYF.

In DNA form, the CDR3 reads TGTGCCACTCGGGTGGACAGGGGCTCGAGAGATACGCAGTATTTT. Translation gives CATRVDRGSRDTQYF. The V call is TRBV7-2, the J call TRBJ2-3; 9 bases align to TRBD1. V was clipped by 10 bases and J by 5 bases; unmatched bases: 13. Germline CDR1 SGHTA, CDR2 FQGNSA. The CDR3 is made up of 15 amino acids.

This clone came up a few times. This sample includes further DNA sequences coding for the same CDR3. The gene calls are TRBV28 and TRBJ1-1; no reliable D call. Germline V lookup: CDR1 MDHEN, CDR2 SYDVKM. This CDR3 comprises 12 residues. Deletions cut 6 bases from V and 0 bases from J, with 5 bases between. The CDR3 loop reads CASSLVNTEAFF. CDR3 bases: TGTGCCAGCAGCCTAGTGAACACTGAAGCTTTCTTT.

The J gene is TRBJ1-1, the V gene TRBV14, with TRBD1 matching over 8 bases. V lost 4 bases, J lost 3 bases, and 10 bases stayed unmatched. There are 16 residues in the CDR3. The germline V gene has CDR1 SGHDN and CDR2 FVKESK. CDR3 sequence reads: CASSPDRTGIHTEAFF. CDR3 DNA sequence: TGTGCCAGCAGCCCCGATAGGACAGGGATTCACACTGAAGCTTTCTTT.

The CDR3 loop reads CAWARTYGYTF. The CDR3 DNA is TGTGCCTGGGCGCGGACTTATGGCTACACCTTC. This chain uses TRBV30 with TRBJ1-2; D not resolved. V lost 5 bases to trimming and J lost 5 bases, with 9 bases between them. CDR3 length equals 11 residues. Germline values: CDR1 GTSNPN, CDR2 SVGIG (reference sequence).

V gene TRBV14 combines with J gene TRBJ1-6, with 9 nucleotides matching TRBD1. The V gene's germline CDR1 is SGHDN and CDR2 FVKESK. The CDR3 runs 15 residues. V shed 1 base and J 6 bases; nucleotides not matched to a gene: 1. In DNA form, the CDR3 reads TGTGCCAGCAGCCAAGCGACAGGGGGTAATTCACCCCTCCACTTT. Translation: CASSQATGGNSPLHF. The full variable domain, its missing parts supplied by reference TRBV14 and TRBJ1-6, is EAGVTQFPSHSVIEKGQTVTLRCDPISGHDNLYWYRRVMGKEIKFLLHFVKESKQDESGMPNNRFLAERTGGTYSTLKVQPAELEDSGVYFCASSQATGGNSPLHFGNGTRLTVT.

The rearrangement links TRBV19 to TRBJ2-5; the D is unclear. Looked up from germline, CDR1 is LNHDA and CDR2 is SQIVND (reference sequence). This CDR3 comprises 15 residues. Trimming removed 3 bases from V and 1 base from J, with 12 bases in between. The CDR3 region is CASSIWQAPQETQYF. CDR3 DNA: TGTGCCAGTAGTATTTGGCAGGCACCCCAAGAGACCCAGTACTTC.

CDR3 DNA: TGTGCCAGCAGCTCGCACGGGACTATTGACAATGAGCAGTTCTTC. It translates to CASSSHGTIDNEQFF. The chain has TRBV7-2 and TRBJ2-1, with 7 nucleotides matching TRBD2. Looked up from germline, CDR1 is SGHTA and CDR2 is FQGNSA. V lost 4 bases and J lost 5; bases outside the gene matches: 8. CDR3 length: 15 amino acids.

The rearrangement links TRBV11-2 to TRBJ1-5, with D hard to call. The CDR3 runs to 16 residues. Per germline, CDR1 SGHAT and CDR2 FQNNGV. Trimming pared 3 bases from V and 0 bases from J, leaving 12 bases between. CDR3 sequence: CASSLVRGISNQPQHF. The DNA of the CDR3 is TGTGCCAGCAGCTTGGTACGGGGTATTAGCAATCAGCCCCAGCATTTT.

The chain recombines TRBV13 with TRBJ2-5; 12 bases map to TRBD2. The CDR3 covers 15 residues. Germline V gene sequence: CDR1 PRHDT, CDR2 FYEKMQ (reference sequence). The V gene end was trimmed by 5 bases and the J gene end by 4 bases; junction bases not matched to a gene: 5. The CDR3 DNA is TGTGCCAGCAGCGTCCGGGGACTAGCGGGAGAGACCCAGTACTTC. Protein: CASSVRGLAGETQYF.

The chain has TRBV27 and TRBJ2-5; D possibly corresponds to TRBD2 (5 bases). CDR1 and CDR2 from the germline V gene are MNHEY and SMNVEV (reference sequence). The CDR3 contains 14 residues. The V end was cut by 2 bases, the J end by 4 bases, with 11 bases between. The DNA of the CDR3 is TGTGCCAGCAGTTTAGGACTGGGAAGAGAGACCCAGTACTTC. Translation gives CASSLGLGRETQYF.